A selection of T cell receptor beta chains follows, all from one sample in a study of T cell changes during pregnancy in multiple sclerosis. Here immunoSEQ multiplex PCR was the method, and the copy in TCRdb shows in-frame clones only, minus some. Of about 100,000 clones listed, around 90% are singletons. Specimen: peripheral blood, collected in the second trimester of pregnancy. These receptors originate from a female donor with multiple sclerosis, enrolled in a pregnancy study. CDR3s include the opening cysteine and the closing phenylalanine or tryptophan. Fields, in order: D gene, J gene, V gene, clone size, CDR3 DNA, CDR3 protein. A D gene is named only where the DNA matches it firmly. Clone size is shown for a subset of rows, as once, few, many or a class of expanded clone.

D gene: .; J gene: TRBJ1-4; V gene: TRBV5-5; clone size: .; CDR3 DNA: TGTGCCAGCAGCTTGGAGGGCCTCCGGGAGAGGGGTGAAAAACTGTTTTTT; CDR3 protein: CASSLEGLRERGEKLFF
D gene: TRBD2; J gene: TRBJ2-1; V gene: TRBV14; clone size: .; CDR3 DNA: TGTGCCAGCAGCCAACTAGCGGGCTACAATGAGCAGTTCTTC; CDR3 protein: CASSQLAGYNEQFF
D gene: .; J gene: TRBJ2-1; V gene: TRBV5-1; clone size: .; CDR3 DNA: TGCGCCAGCAGCTTGGTGGCAAATGAGCAGTTCTTC; CDR3 protein: CASSLVANEQFF
D gene: .; J gene: TRBJ2-7; V gene: TRBV13; clone size: .; CDR3 DNA: TGTGCCAGCAGCTCGGGACTGAACTACGAGCAGTACTTC; CDR3 protein: CASSSGLNYEQYF
D gene: TRBD1; J gene: TRBJ1-5; V gene: TRBV7-2; clone size: .; CDR3 DNA: TGTGCCAGCAGCCCAGGGGGGAGGTGGGGCAATCAGCCCCAGCATTTT; CDR3 protein: CASSPGGRWGNQPQHF
D gene: TRBD2; J gene: TRBJ2-5; V gene: TRBV5-1; clone size: .; CDR3 DNA: TGCGCCAGCAGCCCTAGGACTAGCGGGGTGTACCAAGAGACCCAGTACTTC; CDR3 protein: CASSPRTSGVYQETQYF
D gene: TRBD2; J gene: TRBJ2-2; V gene: TRBV4-3; clone size: .; CDR3 DNA: TGCGCCAGCAGTCCAGACGCAGGGAGGGTCAACACCGGGGAGCTGTTTTTT; CDR3 protein: CASSPDAGRVNTGELFF
D gene: TRBD1; J gene: TRBJ2-1; V gene: TRBV10-3; clone size: .; CDR3 DNA: TGTGCCATCAGTGAGTCGGGGACAGGGAGAAACAATGAGCAGTTCTTC; CDR3 protein: CAISESGTGRNNEQFF
D gene: .; J gene: TRBJ1-3; V gene: TRBV7-9; clone size: .; CDR3 DNA: TGTGCCAGCACCAGGATAGGACTCTCTGGAAACACCATATATTTT; CDR3 protein: CASTRIGLSGNTIYF
D gene: TRBD1; J gene: TRBJ2-6; V gene: TRBV28; clone size: once; CDR3 DNA: TGTGCCAGCTGTAGGACAGGAAGGATCTCTGGGGCCAACGTCCTGACTTTC; CDR3 protein: CASCRTGRISGANVLTF
D gene: .; J gene: TRBJ1-4; V gene: TRBV28; clone size: .; CDR3 DNA: TGTGCCAGCAGTTTAGGGCCAGGTGAAAAACTGTTTTTT; CDR3 protein: CASSLGPGEKLFF
D gene: TRBD2; J gene: TRBJ2-5; V gene: TRBV7-9; clone size: .; CDR3 DNA: TGTGCCAGCTCAGCGGGAGTAGAGACCCAGTACTTC; CDR3 protein: CASSAGVETQYF
D gene: .; J gene: TRBJ2-3; V gene: TRBV25-1; clone size: .; CDR3 DNA: TGTGCCAGCAGTGACATTGCAGTCTCGACGGGAGCTACGCAGTATTTT; CDR3 protein: CASSDIAVSTGATQYF
D gene: .; J gene: TRBJ2-7; V gene: TRBV19; clone size: .; CDR3 DNA: TGTGCCAACCATTCCCGAAAGACGATACAGTCCTACGAGCAGTACTTC; CDR3 protein: CANHSRKTIQSYEQYF
D gene: .; J gene: TRBJ2-5; V gene: TRBV2; clone size: once; CDR3 DNA: TGTGCCAGCAGTGAAAGGGAGCGGATCCAAGAGACCCAGTACTTC; CDR3 protein: CASSERERIQETQYF
D gene: .; J gene: TRBJ1-1; V gene: TRBV2; clone size: .; CDR3 DNA: TGTGCCAGCAGCCTGTTACAGGGTGCCACTGAAGCTTTCTTT; CDR3 protein: CASSLLQGATEAFF
D gene: .; J gene: TRBJ2-3; V gene: TRBV4-3; clone size: .; CDR3 DNA: TGCGCCAGCAGCCAAGGGGGCGTGGATACGCAGTATTTT; CDR3 protein: CASSQGGVDTQYF